The 26 T cell receptor beta chains presented below share a single source sample, sequenced in a study of CD8+ T cells in alopecia areata (dated by TCRdb to between 2018 and 2020). The sample's time point, from its label and the paper: baseline before oral tofacitinib. The library was built by means of the immunoSEQ multiplex PCR assay. To provide template for TCR sequencing, every sample had RNA extracted and reverse transcribed into cDNA. Sourced from immuneACCESS, this table was stored by TCRdb with only in-frame sequences that have V and J called. A share of the clones is absent; for the studies checked, an unresolved V gene accounts for under half, and the remainder has no known explanation. The sample table shows approximately 57,000 clones, and roughly 96% are seen once. The ten largest make up around a quarter of the sample. The sample was CD8+ T cells sorted from blood, taken at week 0. These receptors were obtained from a human donor with alopecia areata.

The chain has TRBV13 and TRBJ2-7, with 10 bases identical to TRBD1. The CDR3 covers 15 residues. V trimming: 4 bases; J trimming: 3 bases; junction bases outside the gene matches: 6. Germline CDR1 reads PRHDT; CDR2 reads FYEKMQ (reference sequence). CDR3 in DNA: TGTGCCAGCAGCTATGCAGGACAGGGGGTCTACGAGCAGTACTTC. Protein: CASSYAGQGVYEQYF.

The chain is built from TRBV5-6 and TRBJ1-2; D may be TRBD1 (5 bases). CDR3 size: 14 residues. V lost 9 bases, J lost 4 bases, and 19 bases lay in between. Per germline, CDR1 SGHDT and CDR2 YYEEEE. Written as DNA, the CDR3 is TGTGCCACCAAGGGATGGGGCACTAGCTATGGCTACACCTTC. Protein: CATKGWGTSYGYTF.

The chain joins TRBV19 to TRBJ1-2; no definite D call. V was clipped by 3 bases and J by 8 bases, with 13 bases between them. The CDR3 has 13 residues. Germline lookup yields CDR1 LNHDA and CDR2 SQIVND (reference sequence). For the CDR3, the DNA is TGTGCCAGTAGTATCGACGGGGTGGAGGGCTACACCTTC. Its protein is CASSIDGVEGYTF.

The V and J genes are TRBV10-3 and TRBJ1-1; TRBD1 agrees at 9 bases. Germline trimming cut 7 bases from V and 0 bases from J; bases unmatched to any gene: 9. This CDR3 comprises 16 residues. Germline assignment: CDR1 ENHRY and CDR2 SYGVKD. The CDR3 DNA reads as TGTGCCATCACCAAGGGACAGGGACTCATGAACACTGAAGCTTTCTTT. It translates to CAITKGQGLMNTEAFF.

As concerns this clone: Within the sample, other DNA sequences also encode this same CDR3. This chain joins TRBV29-1 and TRBJ2-7; no clear D. This CDR3 contains 14 residues. Trimming left V 5 bases short and J 0 bases short, with 14 bases between. Germline lookup yields CDR1 SQVTM and CDR2 ANQGSEA. CDR3 sequence: CSVFSTASSYEQYF. DNA of the CDR3: TGCAGCGTTTTCTCAACAGCTAGCTCCTACGAGCAGTACTTC.

This chain's CDR3 is CASSSSLGSYNEQFF. The CDR3 coding sequence is TGTGCCAGTAGTTCCTCCTTGGGGTCCTACAATGAGCAGTTCTTC. The chain is built from TRBV19 and TRBJ2-1; D gene uncertain. The V gene's germline CDR1 is LNHDA and CDR2 SQIVND (reference sequence). The CDR3 runs to 15 residues. With 5 bases removed from V and 1 base from J, the gap between germline ends came to 12 bases.

This clone was counted once. The chain joins TRBV4-2 to TRBJ2-1, with 9 bases fitting TRBD1. The CDR3 spans 17 residues. Unmatched junction bases numbered 5, after V lost 0 bases and J lost 2 bases. From germline, CDR1 is LGHNA and CDR2 YNFKEQ. CDR3 DNA: TGTGCCAGCAGCCAAGAATCTGGGACAGGGCCCTACAATGAGCAGTTCTTC. Translation gives CASSQESGTGPYNEQFF.

V usage is TRBV9 and J usage is TRBJ2-1, with TRBD1 matching 12 bases. The V gene's germline CDR1 is SGDLS and CDR2 YYNGEE. With 3 bases clipped from V and 7 bases from J, the junction kept 14 bases outside the gene matches. The CDR3 is made up of 18 amino acids. The CDR3 sequence is CASSDSGVGQGARNEQFF. CDR3 DNA sequence: TGTGCCAGCAGCGATAGTGGGGTGGGACAGGGGGCAAGGAATGAGCAGTTCTTC.

The chain carries TRBV4-1 and TRBJ2-7; TRBD1 might be the D (6 bases). The germline gives CDR1 MGHRA, CDR2 YSYEKL. The CDR3 has 16 amino acids. V shed 0 bases and J shed 2 bases, with 14 bases lying between them. CDR3 in DNA: TGCGCCAGCAGCCAAGAATCGGGACATCTAACCTACGAGCAGTACTTC. Translating gives CASSQESGHLTYEQYF.

This rearrangement joins TRBV5-1 to TRBJ2-6; unclear D gene. Germline lookup yields CDR1 SGHRS and CDR2 YFSETQ. Trimming pared 0 bases from V and 0 bases from J, leaving 25 bases between. This CDR3 has 22 residues. The chain's CDR3 is CASSLAVTGTLRQGSGANVLTF. DNA for the CDR3: TGCGCCAGCAGCTTGGCGGTGACTGGCACTTTAAGGCAAGGCTCTGGGGCCAACGTCCTGACTTTC.

The V and J genes are TRBV5-4 and TRBJ2-2, with unresolved D. This CDR3 has 14 amino acids. The germline gives CDR1 SGHNT, CDR2 YYREEE (reference sequence). Between the trimmed V and J ends, which lost 0 bases and 6 bases, there was a span of 9 bases. CDR3 protein: CASSLGVSAGELFF. The CDR3, as DNA: TGTGCCAGCAGCTTGGGGGTCTCGGCCGGGGAGCTGTTTTTT.

The CDR3 here is CASSLPGQGNEKLFF. The CDR3 DNA sequence: TGCGCCAGCAGCCTACCGGGACAGGGGAATGAAAAACTGTTTTTT. V gene TRBV4-1 combines with J gene TRBJ1-4; 10 positions match TRBD1. Germline V gene sequence: CDR1 MGHRA, CDR2 YSYEKL. V shed 4 bases and J 5 bases; nucleotides not matched to a gene: 4. The CDR3 has 15 residues.

The gene calls are TRBV7-9 and TRBJ2-6; D is perhaps TRBD2 (5 bases). Per the germline V gene, CDR1 is SEHNR and CDR2 is FQNEAQ (reference sequence). The CDR3 runs 14 residues. Trimming left V 11 bases short and J 0 bases short, with 11 bases between. The chain's CDR3 is CAQDSRSGANVLTF. The DNA for the CDR3 is TGTGCCCAGGACTCCCGCTCTGGGGCCAACGTCCTGACTTTC. The full variable domain, in which reference TRBV7-9 and TRBJ2-6 provide the parts outside the CDR3, is DTGVSQNPRHKITKRGQNVTFRCDPISEHNRLYWYRQTLGQGPEFLTYFQNEAQLEKSRLLSDRFSAERPKGSFSTLEIQRTEQGDSAMYLCAQDSRSGANVLTFGAGSRLTVL.

The J gene is TRBJ2-5, the V gene TRBV4-3; 12 positions agree with TRBD1. Trimming took 1 base from V and 4 from J; bases not matched to a gene: 4. From germline, CDR1 is LGHNA and CDR2 YSLEER. The CDR3 covers 16 residues. The CDR3 reads CASSQGPGQGAETQYF. In nucleotides, the CDR3 is TGCGCCAGCAGCCAAGGACCGGGACAGGGGGCAGAGACCCAGTACTTC.

V is TRBV4-2 and J is TRBJ2-7, with TRBD1 matching over 7 bases. Trimming cost V 4 bases and J 2 bases; bases outside gene matches: 8. This CDR3 comprises 15 residues. Germline values: CDR1 LGHNA, CDR2 YNFKEQ. The CDR3, as DNA: TGTGCCAGCAGCCTAGCGCCAGGGGGAACCTACGAGCAGTACTTC. This translates into CASSLAPGGTYEQYF.

The chain joins TRBV7-9 to TRBJ1-3; TRBD1 is a possible D gene (5 bases). Trimming removed 6 bases at V and 2 bases at J, with 17 bases between. The CDR3 has 16 residues. The V gene's germline CDR1 is SEHNR and CDR2 FQNEAQ (reference sequence). CDR3 DNA sequence: TGTGCCAGCAGTCACGGGGCGGTCTTGGCTGGAAACACCATATATTTT. Translated, it gives CASSHGAVLAGNTIYF. Supplemented by reference TRBV7-9 and TRBJ1-3, the full variable domain reads DTGVSQNPRHKITKRGQNVTFRCDPISEHNRLYWYRQTLGQGPEFLTYFQNEAQLEKSRLLSDRFSAERPKGSFSTLEIQRTEQGDSAMYLCASSHGAVLAGNTIYFGEGSWLTVV.

J is TRBJ2-3 and V is TRBV21-1; TRBD2, the D gene given by the table, was not confirmed from the DNA. TRBV21-1 is annotated as a pseudogene. The CDR3 covers 15 residues. The DNA for the CDR3 is TGTGCCCTCGGCGGTTCGGCTTCCCGACCAGATACGCAGTATTTT. Its translation: CALGGSASRPDTQYF.

V is TRBV6-5 and J is TRBJ2-2; D is perhaps TRBD2 (5 bases). Trimming took off 3 bases at V and 6 bases at J, with 11 bases between the two ends. The CDR3 has 14 amino acids. Germline V gives CDR1 MNHEY, CDR2 SVGAGI. CDR3 nucleotide sequence: TGTGCCAGCAGTTATGGAGGAAGGGCCGGGGAGCTGTTTTTT. As protein: CASSYGGRAGELFF.

The chain uses TRBV27 and TRBJ2-6, with D perhaps matching TRBD1 (5 bases). V lost 7 bases, J lost 0 bases, and 10 bases lay in between. There are 15 residues in the CDR3. CDR1 is MNHEY, CDR2 SMNVEV, per germline (reference sequence). CDR3 loop: CASTHRGSGANVLTF. The CDR3 DNA is TGTGCCAGCACCCATAGGGGCTCTGGGGCCAACGTCCTGACTTTC. Using reference TRBV27 and TRBJ2-6 for the parts outside the CDR3, the full variable domain is EAQVTQNPRYLITVTGKKLTVTCSQNMNHEYMSWYRQDPGLGLRQIYYSMNVEVTDKGDVPEGYKVSRKEKRNFPLILESPSPNQTSLYFCASTHRGSGANVLTFGAGSRLTVL.

V and J are TRBV2 and TRBJ2-7; possible D gene TRBD1, 5 bases. Per germline, CDR1 SNHLY and CDR2 FYNNEI. The length of the CDR3 is 13 residues. Trimming stripped 6 bases from V and 3 bases from J, with 12 bases between. CDR3 sequence (DNA): TGTGCCAGCAGCGTGACGCAGGGCTACGAGCAGTACTTC. Protein product: CASSVTQGYEQYF.

The chain combines TRBV7-6 with TRBJ2-7, with 9 nucleotides matching TRBD1. Looked up from germline, CDR1 is SGHVS and CDR2 is FNYEAQ. V shed 1 base and J 7 bases; nucleotides not matched to a gene: 11. The CDR3 consists of 16 residues. CDR3 sequence: CASSLEAGTGTLEQYF. DNA of the CDR3: TGTGCCAGCAGCTTAGAGGCCGGGACAGGGACGTTGGAGCAGTACTTC.

V and J are TRBV29-1 and TRBJ2-7; 14 bases line up with TRBD2. Germline V gene sequence: CDR1 SQVTM, CDR2 ANQGSEA. V trimming: 7 bases; J trimming: 3 bases; junction bases outside the gene matches: 2. The CDR3 extends over 13 amino acids. Here the CDR3 reads CSGGLAGGYEQYF. DNA for the CDR3: TGCAGCGGCGGACTAGCGGGGGGCTACGAGCAGTACTTC.

The chain recombines TRBV11-2 with TRBJ2-2; D is unresolved. The CDR3 consists of 14 residues. V was shortened by 5 bases and J by 8 bases, with 15 bases between the two germline ends. The germline V gene encodes CDR1 SGHAT and CDR2 FQNNGV. CDR3 residues: CASSPPIMGGELFF. The CDR3 DNA sequence: TGTGCCAGCAGCCCACCGATTATGGGGGGGGAGCTGTTTTTT.

V and J are TRBV7-9 and TRBJ2-3; 12 nucleotides agree with TRBD2. Germline CDR1 and CDR2: SEHNR and FQNEAQ (reference sequence). This CDR3 has 17 residues. V lost 4 bases to trimming and J lost 1 base; unmatched junction nucleotides: 6. CDR3 protein: CASSYPSGGAGTDTQYF. The DNA for the CDR3 is TGTGCCAGCAGCTATCCTAGCGGGGGGGCTGGCACAGATACGCAGTATTTT.

The chain uses TRBV11-2 and TRBJ2-7; 9 positions agree with TRBD2. The CDR3 sequence is 15 residues long. CDR1 is SGHAT and CDR2 is FQNNGV in the germline V gene. With V trimmed by 1 base and J by 2 bases, 3 bases remained unmatched. The CDR3 here is CASSLGAGGPYEQYF. The CDR3 DNA sequence: TGTGCCAGCAGCTTAGGAGCGGGGGGACCCTACGAGCAGTACTTC.

This sequence joins TRBV5-1 and TRBJ2-5; D might be TRBD2 (6 bases). V lost 0 bases and J 5 bases, leaving 20 bases between the germline ends. Germline-derived CDR1 and CDR2 are SGHRS and YFSETQ. The CDR3 has 17 residues. The CDR3 region has the DNA TGCGCCAGCAGCTTGGCGGGACTTTCTTATGAGGGGGAGACCCAGTACTTC. The encoded protein is CASSLAGLSYEGETQYF. Filled out from reference TRBV5-1 and TRBJ2-5, the complete variable domain reads KAGVTQTPRYLIKTRGQQVTLSCSPISGHRSVSWYQQTPGQGLQFLFEYFSETQRNKGNFPGRFSGRQFSNSRSEMNVSTLELGDSALYLCASSLAGLSYEGETQYFGPGTRLLVL.